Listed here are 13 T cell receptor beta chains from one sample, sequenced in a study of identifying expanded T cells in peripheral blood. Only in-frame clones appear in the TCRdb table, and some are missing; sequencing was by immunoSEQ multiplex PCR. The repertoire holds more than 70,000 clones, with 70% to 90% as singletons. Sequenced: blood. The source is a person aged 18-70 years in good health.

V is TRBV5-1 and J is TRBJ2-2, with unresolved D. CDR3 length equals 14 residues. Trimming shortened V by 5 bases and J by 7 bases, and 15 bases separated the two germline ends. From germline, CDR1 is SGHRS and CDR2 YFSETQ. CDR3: CASSWVGMNGELFF. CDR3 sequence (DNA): TGCGCCAGCAGTTGGGTGGGGATGAACGGGGAGCTGTTTTTT.

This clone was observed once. For the CDR3, the DNA is TGCAGCGTGGCCCTACAGACAGGGTCAGATACGCAGTATTTT. Protein: CSVALQTGSDTQYF. The V gene is TRBV29-1, the J gene TRBJ2-3; 7 bases are a match to TRBD1. This CDR3 is built from 14 residues. V trimming: 6 bases; J trimming: 4 bases; junction bases outside the gene matches: 10. Germline V gene sequence: CDR1 SQVTM, CDR2 ANQGSEA.

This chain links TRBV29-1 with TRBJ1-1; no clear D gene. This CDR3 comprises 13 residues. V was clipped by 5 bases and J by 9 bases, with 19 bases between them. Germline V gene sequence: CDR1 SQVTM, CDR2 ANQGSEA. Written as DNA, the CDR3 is TGCAGCGTTACCTCACTGGGCAGTTCTAAAGCTTTCTTT. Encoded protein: CSVTSLGSSKAFF.

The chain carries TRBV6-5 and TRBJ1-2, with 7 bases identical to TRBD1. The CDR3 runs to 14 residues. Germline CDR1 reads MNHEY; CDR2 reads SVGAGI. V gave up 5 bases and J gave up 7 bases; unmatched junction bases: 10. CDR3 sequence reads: CASSTTTGRRGYTF. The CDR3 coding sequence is TGTGCCAGCAGTACAACGACAGGGCGGCGTGGCTACACCTTC.

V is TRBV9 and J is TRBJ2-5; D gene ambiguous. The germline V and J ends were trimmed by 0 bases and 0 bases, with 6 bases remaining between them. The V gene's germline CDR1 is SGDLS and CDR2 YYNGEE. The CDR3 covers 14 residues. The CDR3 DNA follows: TGTGCCAGCAGCGTAGGGTGGTACCAAGAGACCCAGTACTTC. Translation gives CASSVGWYQETQYF.

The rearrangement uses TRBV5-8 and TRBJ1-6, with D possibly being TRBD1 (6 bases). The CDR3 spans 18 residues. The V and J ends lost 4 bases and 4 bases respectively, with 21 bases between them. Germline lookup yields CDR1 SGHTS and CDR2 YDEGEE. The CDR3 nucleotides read TGTGCCAGCAGCCTTAGTGCCGCCAGGGGATCTTATAATTCACCCCTCCACTTT. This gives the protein CASSLSAARGSYNSPLHF.

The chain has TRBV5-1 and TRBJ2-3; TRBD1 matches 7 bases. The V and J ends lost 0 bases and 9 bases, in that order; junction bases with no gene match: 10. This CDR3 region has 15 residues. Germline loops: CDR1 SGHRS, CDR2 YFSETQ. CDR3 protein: CASSLAGTARETQYF. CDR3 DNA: TGCGCCAGCAGCTTGGCCGGGACAGCGCGAGAAACGCAGTATTTT.

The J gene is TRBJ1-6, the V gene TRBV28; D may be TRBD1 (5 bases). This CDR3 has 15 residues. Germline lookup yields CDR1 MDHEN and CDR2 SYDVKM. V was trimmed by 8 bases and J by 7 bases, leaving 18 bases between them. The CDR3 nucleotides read TGTGCCAGCGCCTATAACGGACGGGGGAATTCACCCCTCCACTTT. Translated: CASAYNGRGNSPLHF. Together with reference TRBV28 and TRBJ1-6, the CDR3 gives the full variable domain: DVKVTQSSRYLVKRTGEKVFLECVQDMDHENMFWYRQDPGLGLRLIYFSYDVKMKEKGDIPEGYSVSREKKERFSLILESASTNQTSMYLCASAYNGRGNSPLHFGNGTRLTVT.

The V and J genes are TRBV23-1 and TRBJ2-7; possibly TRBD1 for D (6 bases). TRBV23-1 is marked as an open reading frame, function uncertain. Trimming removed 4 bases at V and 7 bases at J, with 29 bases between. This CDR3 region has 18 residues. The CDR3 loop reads CASSPGVFLSQPWEEQYF. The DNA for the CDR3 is TGCGCCAGCAGTCCAGGGGTGTTTCTAAGTCAACCTTGGGAAGAGCAGTACTTC.

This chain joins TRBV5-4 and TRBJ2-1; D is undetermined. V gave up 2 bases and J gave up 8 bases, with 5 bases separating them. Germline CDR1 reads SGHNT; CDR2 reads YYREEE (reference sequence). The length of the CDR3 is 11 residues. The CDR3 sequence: CASSFQYEQFF. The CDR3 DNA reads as TGTGCCAGCAGCTTCCAATATGAGCAGTTCTTC.

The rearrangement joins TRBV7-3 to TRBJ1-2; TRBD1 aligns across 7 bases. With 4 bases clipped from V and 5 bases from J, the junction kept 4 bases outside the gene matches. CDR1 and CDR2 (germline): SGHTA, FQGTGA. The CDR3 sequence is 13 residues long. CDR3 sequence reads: CASSSTQGYGYTF. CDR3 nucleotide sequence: TGTGCCAGCAGCTCGACACAGGGGTATGGCTACACCTTC. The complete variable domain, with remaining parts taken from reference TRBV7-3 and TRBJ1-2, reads GAGVSQTPSNKVTEKGKYVELRCDPISGHTALYWYRQSLGQGPEFLIYFQGTGAADDSGLPNDRFFAVRPEGSVSTLKIQRTERGDSAVYLCASSSTQGYGYTFGSGTRLTVV.

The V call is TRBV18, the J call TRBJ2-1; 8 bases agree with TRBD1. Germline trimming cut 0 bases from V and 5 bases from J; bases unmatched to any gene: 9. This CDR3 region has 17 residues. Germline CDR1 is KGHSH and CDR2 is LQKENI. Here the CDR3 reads CASSPPSGTGRNNEQFF. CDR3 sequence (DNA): TGTGCCAGCTCACCACCGTCTGGGACAGGTAGGAACAATGAGCAGTTCTTC.

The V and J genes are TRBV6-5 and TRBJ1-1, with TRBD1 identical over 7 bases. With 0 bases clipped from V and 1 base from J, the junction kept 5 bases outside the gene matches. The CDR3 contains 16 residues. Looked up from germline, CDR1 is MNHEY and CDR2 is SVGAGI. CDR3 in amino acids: CASSYSQGSGNTEAFF. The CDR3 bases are TGTGCCAGCAGTTACTCACAGGGGTCGGGGAACACTGAAGCTTTCTTT.